A selection of T cell receptor beta chains follows, all from one sample in a study of patients and donors after allogeneic stem cell transplantation. A single record per CDR3 protein comes from TCRdb applying MiXCR to the RT-PCR reads. The sample carries some 960,000 distinct CDR3 sequences, around 17% recorded once. The specimen sequenced was blood, either unsorted or a sorted T cell fraction (not recorded which). The receptors here all came from a human donor who was either an allogeneic HSCT recipient or a stem cell or donor lymphocyte infusion donor (not recorded which). It is not recorded whose cells these are; they may come from a transplant donor. Both conserved end residues are part of each CDR3. Fields, in order: D gene, J gene, clone size, V gene, CDR3 DNA, CDR3 protein. A D gene is named only where the DNA matches it firmly. Some rows have no size entry. The others give once, few or many, or a class for an expanded clone.

D: TRBD1
J: TRBJ1-5
size: -
V: TRBV12-3/TRBV12-4
DNA: TGTGCCAGCACCCCAGGGACAGGGGGCAATCAGCCCCAGCATTTT
CDR3: CASTPGTGGNQPQHF

D: TRBD2
J: TRBJ2-5
size: -
V: TRBV20-1
DNA: TGCAGTGCCCCCACTAGCGGTTGGTACCAAGAGACCCAGTACTTC
CDR3: CSAPTSGWYQETQYF

D: -
J: TRBJ1-2
size: few
V: TRBV4-1
DNA: TGCGCCAGCAGCCTCGGTGAACAGGGTGGTTATGGCTACACCTTC
CDR3: CASSLGEQGGYGYTF

D: -
J: TRBJ2-7
size: few
V: TRBV20-1
DNA: TGCAGTGCTAGATTTGTCGAGTACGAGCAGTACTTC
CDR3: CSARFVEYEQYF

D: TRBD1
J: TRBJ1-5
size: few
V: TRBV5-6
DNA: TGTGCCAGCAGCCTGGGACAGGGAAGAGGTACGCAGCCCCAGCATTTT
CDR3: CASSLGQGRGTQPQHF

D: -
J: TRBJ1-2
size: -
V: TRBV7-9
DNA: TGTGCCAGCAGCTTAGATACTGGCTACACCTTC
CDR3: CASSLDTGYTF

D: -
J: TRBJ2-1
size: few
V: TRBV5-1
DNA: TGCGCCAGCAGCTTTGGACAAGTGAGCTCCTACAATGAGCAGTTCTTC
CDR3: CASSFGQVSSYNEQFF

D: -
J: TRBJ1-5
size: -
V: TRBV20-1
DNA: TGCAGTGCTATCTTTTCTAGCAATCAGCCCCAGCATTTT
CDR3: CSAIFSSNQPQHF

D: -
J: TRBJ2-1
size: few
V: TRBV19
DNA: TGTGCCAGTAATCAGGGAGGCGATGAGCAGTTCTTC
CDR3: CASNQGGDEQFF

D: -
J: TRBJ2-7
size: -
V: TRBV3-1
DNA: TGTGCCAGCAGCCCCAGCCGGGTGGAGACCTACGAGCAGTACTTC
CDR3: CASSPSRVETYEQYF

D: -
J: TRBJ2-1
size: -
V: TRBV27
DNA: TGTGCCAGCAGTCCCCTCGCCCCCTCATACAATGAGCAGTTCTTC
CDR3: CASSPLAPSYNEQFF

D: -
J: TRBJ2-1
size: -
V: TRBV5-1
DNA: TGCGCCAGCAGCTTCGGACTACAGACCCACAATGAGCAGTTCTTC
CDR3: CASSFGLQTHNEQFF

D: TRBD2
J: TRBJ2-5
size: few
V: TRBV20-1
DNA: TGCAGTGCTAGAGATCTGGAAAGCGGGGCAGAGACCCAGTACTTC
CDR3: CSARDLESGAETQYF

D: -
J: TRBJ2-3
size: few
V: TRBV5-4
DNA: TGTGCCAGCAGCTGGCCCCCGGGGGACCGAGGTCGCCGGACAGATACGCAGTATTTT
CDR3: CASSWPPGDRGRRTDTQYF

D: -
J: TRBJ2-5
size: few
V: TRBV7-9
DNA: TGTGCCAGCAGCTTCACGGCGGAGACCCAGTACTTC
CDR3: CASSFTAETQYF

D: TRBD2
J: TRBJ2-7
size: few
V: TRBV20-1
DNA: TGCAGTGCCACGGGCGGGGGCTACGAGCAGTACTTC
CDR3: CSATGGGYEQYF

D: -
J: TRBJ1-5
size: few
V: TRBV9
DNA: TGTGCCAGCAGCGTAGGAGGTGGGGGGGGGGATCAGCCCCAGCATTTT
CDR3: CASSVGGGGGDQPQHF

D: -
J: TRBJ2-5
size: few
V: TRBV30
DNA: TGTGCCTGGAGTGGTCAGTTGGCCCAGTACTTC
CDR3: CAWSGQLAQYF

D: TRBD2
J: TRBJ2-1
size: -
V: TRBV20-1
DNA: TGCAGTGCTAGAGATACGGGACTAGTCACCTACAATGAGCAGTTCTTC
CDR3: CSARDTGLVTYNEQFF

D: -
J: TRBJ2-7
size: many
V: TRBV20-1
DNA: TGCAGTGCTAGAGTCGGCGATTCCTACGAGCAGTACTTC
CDR3: CSARVGDSYEQYF

D: TRBD1
J: TRBJ1-1
size: -
V: TRBV9
DNA: TGTGCCAGCAGACGGGACAGTACTTTGAACACTGAAGCTTTCTTT
CDR3: CASRRDSTLNTEAFF

D: TRBD1
J: TRBJ1-1
size: -
V: TRBV9
DNA: TGTGCCAGCAGCGTAGAGGGGGCTCCAAATCCGAACACTGAAGCTTTCTTT
CDR3: CASSVEGAPNPNTEAFF

D: -
J: TRBJ1-5
size: -
V: TRBV11-1
DNA: TGTGCCTCCCCGAGGACTTCCTCCAGTACCGGGAGCAATCAGCCCCAGCATTTT
CDR3: CASPRTSSSTGSNQPQHF

D: TRBD1
J: TRBJ1-2
size: -
V: TRBV7-2
DNA: TGTGCCAGCGCGTCAACAGGGGGCTATGGCTACACCTTC
CDR3: CASASTGGYGYTF

D: TRBD1
J: TRBJ1-1
size: -
V: TRBV6-1
DNA: TGTGCCAGCAGGGGAGAGGACAGGGGGAACACTGAAGCTTTCTTT
CDR3: CASRGEDRGNTEAFF

D: -
J: TRBJ1-5
size: few
V: TRBV20-1
DNA: TGCAGTGCTAGGCTACAGGGCCGGAGCAATCAGCCCCAGCATTTT
CDR3: CSARLQGRSNQPQHF

D: -
J: TRBJ2-5
size: -
V: TRBV3-1
DNA: TGTGCCAGCAGCCAAGCCCCCGGACGGAGCCAAGAGACCCAGTACTTC
CDR3: CASSQAPGRSQETQYF

D: TRBD1
J: TRBJ1-6
size: -
V: TRBV20-1
DNA: TGCAGTGCTAGGGGCAGGGGGCTCTCACCCCTCCACTTT
CDR3: CSARGRGLSPLHF

D: -
J: TRBJ2-2
size: few
V: TRBV7-3
DNA: TGTGCCAGCAGCTTCTTAGGAGGAGTTTCCGGGGAGCTGTTTTTT
CDR3: CASSFLGGVSGELFF

D: TRBD2
J: TRBJ2-7
size: few
V: TRBV9
DNA: TGTGCCAGCAGCGTAGGCGTCGGGGGGTCATACGAGCAGTACTTC
CDR3: CASSVGVGGSYEQYF

D: -
J: TRBJ2-5
size: -
V: TRBV5-1
DNA: TGCGCCAGCAGCTTGGAATCAGGGTCGAAGACCCAGTACTTC
CDR3: CASSLESGSKTQYF

D: -
J: TRBJ2-7
size: few
V: TRBV27
DNA: TGTGCCAGCAGTTTAAACGTACGGAGAAGCTCCTACGAGCAGTACTTC
CDR3: CASSLNVRRSSYEQYF

D: TRBD1
J: TRBJ2-3
size: -
V: TRBV10-3
DNA: TGTGCCACCGCGACAGGGAGCACAGATACGCAGTATTTT
CDR3: CATATGSTDTQYF

D: TRBD2
J: TRBJ2-1
size: few
V: TRBV20-1
DNA: TGCAGTGCTAGAGAGGCTAGCGGGAGGGCCAATGAGCAGTTCTTC
CDR3: CSAREASGRANEQFF

D: -
J: TRBJ2-1
size: -
V: TRBV6-2/TRBV6-3
DNA: TGTGCCAGCAGTTACCCGAGCGACGAGCAGTTCTTC
CDR3: CASSYPSDEQFF

D: -
J: TRBJ2-2
size: -
V: TRBV9
DNA: TGTGCCAGCAGCGACCGACAGGGGAGGGCCGGGGAGCTGTTTTTT
CDR3: CASSDRQGRAGELFF

D: TRBD2
J: TRBJ2-1
size: -
V: TRBV5-1
DNA: TGCGCCAGCAGCGACTCCAGCGGGAGGGCCGGCAATGAGCAGTTCTTC
CDR3: CASSDSSGRAGNEQFF

D: -
J: TRBJ2-3
size: -
V: TRBV10-2
DNA: TGCGCCAGCAGTGAATTCGGAACAGTAAGCACAGATACGCAGTATTTT
CDR3: CASSEFGTVSTDTQYF

D: -
J: TRBJ1-5
size: -
V: TRBV6-1
DNA: TGTGCCAGCTGGAGGACGGGATATAGCAATCAGCCCCAGCATTTT
CDR3: CASWRTGYSNQPQHF

D: -
J: TRBJ1-1
size: few
V: TRBV21-1
DNA: TGTGCCAGCAGCCAAATACAGCACCTATTGAACACTGAAGCTTTCTTT
CDR3: CASSQIQHLLNTEAFF

D: TRBD1
J: TRBJ2-7
size: -
V: TRBV27
DNA: TGTGCCAGCAGTTTGTTGGGACAGGGGGCCTACGAGCAGTACTTC
CDR3: CASSLLGQGAYEQYF

D: -
J: TRBJ1-6
size: few
V: TRBV20-1
DNA: TGCAGTGCTAGAGATCGTGGCAGGGTAGGTTCACCCCTCCACTTT
CDR3: CSARDRGRVGSPLHF

D: TRBD2
J: TRBJ2-7
size: few
V: TRBV12-3/TRBV12-4
DNA: TGTGCCAGCAGTTTAGGTCCACTAGCGGGAGTTTACGAGCAGTACTTC
CDR3: CASSLGPLAGVYEQYF

D: TRBD1
J: TRBJ1-2
size: -
V: TRBV18
DNA: TGTGCCAGCTCACGAAGCAGGGGGCTTGAGGGCTACACCTTC
CDR3: CASSRSRGLEGYTF

D: TRBD1
J: TRBJ1-2
size: -
V: TRBV12-3/TRBV12-4
DNA: TGTGCCAGCAGTACCGGGACAGGGGCTCTTGGCTACACCTTC
CDR3: CASSTGTGALGYTF

D: -
J: TRBJ2-1
size: few
V: TRBV3-1
DNA: TGTGCCAGCAGCCAAGTAGGGGAAAGCTCCTACAATGAGCAGTTCTTC
CDR3: CASSQVGESSYNEQFF

D: TRBD1
J: TRBJ1-1
size: few
V: TRBV29-1
DNA: TGCAGCGGCCTGGACAGGTTGAACACTGAAGCTTTCTTT
CDR3: CSGLDRLNTEAFF

D: -
J: TRBJ2-5
size: few
V: TRBV30
DNA: TGTGCCGGCACAGGGCCTCAAGAGACCCAGTACTTC
CDR3: CAGTGPQETQYF

D: TRBD2
J: TRBJ2-1
size: once
V: TRBV12-3/TRBV12-4
DNA: TGTGCCAGAGCGGGGGGGTCCTACAATGAGCAGTTCTTC
CDR3: CARAGGSYNEQFF

D: TRBD1
J: TRBJ1-1
size: -
V: TRBV7-9
DNA: TGTGCCAGCAGGATAACCGGACAGGGGGACACTGAAGCTTTCTTT
CDR3: CASRITGQGDTEAFF

D: -
J: TRBJ2-7
size: many
V: TRBV6-1
DNA: TGTGCCAGCAGTGACAGGACAAGCTCCTACGAGCAGTACTTC
CDR3: CASSDRTSSYEQYF

D: -
J: TRBJ2-3
size: few
V: TRBV12-3/TRBV12-4
DNA: TGTGCCAGCAGTTTGTTAAAGGAAAATACGCAGTATTTT
CDR3: CASSLLKENTQYF

D: -
J: TRBJ1-4
size: -
V: TRBV12-3/TRBV12-4
DNA: TGTGCCAAGTCGACAGATGGGAAACTGTTTTTT
CDR3: CAKSTDGKLFF

D: -
J: TRBJ2-2
size: few
V: TRBV20-1
DNA: TGCAGTGCAACCGGGGGCGGCACCGGGGAGCTGTTTTTT
CDR3: CSATGGGTGELFF

D: TRBD2
J: TRBJ2-1
size: few
V: TRBV6-5
DNA: TGTGCCAGCAGTTACTCGACTGCGGGAGGGAAGAATGAGCAGTTCTTC
CDR3: CASSYSTAGGKNEQFF